This T cell receptor beta chain comes out of a study of HIV-infected patients and healthy controls. From the 5' RACE reads, TCRdb called clonotypes with MiXCR, one entry per CDR3 protein. This table holds some 20,000 distinct CDR3 sequences, around 19% found once. This clonotype was observed a single time. The CDR3 has 16 amino acids. From germline, CDR1 is SGHTA and CDR2 FQGNSA. Trimming removed 2 bases from V and 1 base from J, with 14 bases in between. This rearrangement joins TRBV7-2 to TRBJ2-5; D perhaps matches TRBD2 (6 bases). Source material: CD8+ T cells from blood. The source is a human donor in good health. CDR3 in DNA: TGTGCCAGCAGCTTATTGTTTGCGGGGAGCCAAGAGACCCAGTACTTC. Protein: CASSLLFAGSQETQYF.